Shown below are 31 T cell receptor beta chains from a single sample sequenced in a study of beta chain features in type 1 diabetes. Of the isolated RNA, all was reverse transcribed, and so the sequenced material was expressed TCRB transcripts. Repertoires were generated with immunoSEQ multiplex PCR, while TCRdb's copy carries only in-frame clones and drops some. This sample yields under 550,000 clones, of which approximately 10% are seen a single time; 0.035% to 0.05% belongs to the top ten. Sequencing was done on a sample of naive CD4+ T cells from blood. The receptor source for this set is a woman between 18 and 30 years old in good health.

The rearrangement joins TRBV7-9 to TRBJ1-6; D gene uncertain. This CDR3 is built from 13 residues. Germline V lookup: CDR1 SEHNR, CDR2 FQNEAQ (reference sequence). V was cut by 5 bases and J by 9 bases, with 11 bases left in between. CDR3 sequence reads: CASSPRAGSPLHF. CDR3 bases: TGTGCCAGCAGCCCCCGGGCGGGTTCACCCCTCCACTTT.

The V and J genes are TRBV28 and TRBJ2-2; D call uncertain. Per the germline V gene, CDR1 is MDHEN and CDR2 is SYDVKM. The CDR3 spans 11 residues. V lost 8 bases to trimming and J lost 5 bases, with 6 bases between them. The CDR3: CASALTGELFF. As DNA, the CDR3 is TGTGCCAGCGCCCTTACCGGGGAGCTGTTTTTT.

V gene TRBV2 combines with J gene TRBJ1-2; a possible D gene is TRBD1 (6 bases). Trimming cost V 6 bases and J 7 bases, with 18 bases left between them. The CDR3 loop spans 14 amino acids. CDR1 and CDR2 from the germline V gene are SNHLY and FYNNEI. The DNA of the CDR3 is TGTGCCAGCAGGCCGGGGGCCTCTTTACTTGGCTACACCTTC. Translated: CASRPGASLLGYTF.

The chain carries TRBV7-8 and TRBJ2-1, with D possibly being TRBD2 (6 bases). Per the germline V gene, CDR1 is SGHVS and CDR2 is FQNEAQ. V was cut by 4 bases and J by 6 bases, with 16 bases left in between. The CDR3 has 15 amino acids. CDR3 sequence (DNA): TGTGCCAGCAGCTCCACTGGGGGGATAGGCAATGAGCAGTTCTTC. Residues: CASSSTGGIGNEQFF.

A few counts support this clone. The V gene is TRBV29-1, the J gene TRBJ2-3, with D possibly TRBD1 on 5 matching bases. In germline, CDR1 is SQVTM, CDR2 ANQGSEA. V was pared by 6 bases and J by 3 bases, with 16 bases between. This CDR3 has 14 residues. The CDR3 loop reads CSVAMGQGTDTQYF. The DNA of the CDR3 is TGCAGCGTGGCTATGGGGCAGGGAACAGATACGCAGTATTTT.

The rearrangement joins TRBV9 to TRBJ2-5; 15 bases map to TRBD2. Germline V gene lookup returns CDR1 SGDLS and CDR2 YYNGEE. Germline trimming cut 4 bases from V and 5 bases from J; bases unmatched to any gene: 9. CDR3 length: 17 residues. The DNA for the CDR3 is TGTGCCAGCAGCTCCGGACTAGCGGGAGGGCCATGGGAGACCCAGTACTTC. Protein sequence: CASSSGLAGGPWETQYF.

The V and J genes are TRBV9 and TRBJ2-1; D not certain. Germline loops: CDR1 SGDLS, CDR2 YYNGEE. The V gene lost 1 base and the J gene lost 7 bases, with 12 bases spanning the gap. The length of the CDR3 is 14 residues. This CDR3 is CASSVHRARNEQFF. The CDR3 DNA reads TGTGCCAGCAGCGTACATAGGGCCCGGAATGAGCAGTTCTTC.

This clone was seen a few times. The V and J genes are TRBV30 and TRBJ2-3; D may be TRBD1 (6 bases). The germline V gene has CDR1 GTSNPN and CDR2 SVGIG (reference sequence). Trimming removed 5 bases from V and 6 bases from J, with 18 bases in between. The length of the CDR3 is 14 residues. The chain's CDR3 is CAWVMTGKGDTQYF. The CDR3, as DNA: TGTGCCTGGGTTATGACAGGCAAGGGGGATACGCAGTATTTT.

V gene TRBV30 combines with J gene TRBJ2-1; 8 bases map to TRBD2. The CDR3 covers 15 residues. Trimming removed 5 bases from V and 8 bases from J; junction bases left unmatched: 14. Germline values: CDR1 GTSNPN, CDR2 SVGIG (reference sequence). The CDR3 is CAWLEAGVLPDEQFF. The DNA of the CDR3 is TGTGCCTGGCTTGAAGCGGGAGTACTTCCGGATGAGCAGTTCTTC.

DNA for the CDR3: TGTGCCAGCAGTGATATTAAAATCGGCGGCTACGAGCAGTACTTC. The encoded protein is CASSDIKIGGYEQYF. V and J are TRBV25-1 and TRBJ2-7; no firm D call. Germline V lookup: CDR1 MGHDK, CDR2 SYGVNS. The ends were cut back, 3 bases at V and 3 bases at J, with 15 bases in the middle. The CDR3 is 15 residues long.

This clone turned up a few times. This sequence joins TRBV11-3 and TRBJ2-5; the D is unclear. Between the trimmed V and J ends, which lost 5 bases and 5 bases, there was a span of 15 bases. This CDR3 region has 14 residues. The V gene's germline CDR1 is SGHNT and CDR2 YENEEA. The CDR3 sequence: CASSPRWAAETQYF. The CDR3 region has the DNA TGTGCCAGCAGCCCACGGTGGGCTGCTGAGACCCAGTACTTC.

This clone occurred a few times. CDR3 nucleotide sequence: TGCAGCGTTTACAAGGGAGAGACCCAGTACTTC. It yields the protein CSVYKGETQYF. V gene TRBV29-1 combines with J gene TRBJ2-5; D is uncertain. The germline CDR1 and CDR2 sequences are SQVTM and ANQGSEA. V lost 5 bases, J lost 4 bases, and 8 bases lay in between. The CDR3 covers 11 residues.

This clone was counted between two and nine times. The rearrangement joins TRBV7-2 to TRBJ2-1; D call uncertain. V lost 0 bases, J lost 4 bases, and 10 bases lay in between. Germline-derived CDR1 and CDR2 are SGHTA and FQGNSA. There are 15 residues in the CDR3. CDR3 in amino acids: CASSLAAFPYNEQFF. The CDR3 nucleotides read TGTGCCAGCAGCTTAGCTGCGTTTCCTTACAATGAGCAGTTCTTC. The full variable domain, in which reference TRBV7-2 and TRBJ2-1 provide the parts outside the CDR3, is GAGVSQSPSNKVTEKGKDVELRCDPISGHTALYWYRQSLGQGLEFLIYFQGNSAPDKSGLPSDRFSAERTGGSVSTLTIQRTQQEDSAVYLCASSLAAFPYNEQFFGPGTRLTVL.

CDR3 coding DNA: TGTGCCAGCAGCGTAGTTAGTAGGGTTAGCGGGGCTGTTTACGAGCAGTACGTC. Protein sequence: CASSVVSRVSGAVYEQYV. V and J are TRBV9 and TRBJ2-7, with 8 bases lining up with TRBD2. Germline loops: CDR1 SGDLS, CDR2 YYNGEE. The CDR3 totals 18 residues. J gave up 4 bases and V 0 bases, and 15 bases lay outside the gene matches.

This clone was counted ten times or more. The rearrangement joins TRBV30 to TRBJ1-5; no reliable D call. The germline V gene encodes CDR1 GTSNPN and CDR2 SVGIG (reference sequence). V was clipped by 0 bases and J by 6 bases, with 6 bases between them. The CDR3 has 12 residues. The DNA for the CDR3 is TGTGCCTGGAGTGTCTGGGGTCAGCCCCAGCATTTT. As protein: CAWSVWGQPQHF.

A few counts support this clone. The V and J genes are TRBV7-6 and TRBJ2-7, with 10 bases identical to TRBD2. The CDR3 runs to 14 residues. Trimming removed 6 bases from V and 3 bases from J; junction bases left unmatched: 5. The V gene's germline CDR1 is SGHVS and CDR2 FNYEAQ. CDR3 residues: CASRGLAEGYEQYF. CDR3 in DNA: TGTGCCAGCAGAGGACTAGCGGAAGGCTACGAGCAGTACTTC.

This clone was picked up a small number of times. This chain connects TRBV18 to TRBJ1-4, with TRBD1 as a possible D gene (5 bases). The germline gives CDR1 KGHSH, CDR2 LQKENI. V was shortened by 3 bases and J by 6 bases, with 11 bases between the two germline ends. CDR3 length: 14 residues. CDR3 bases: TGTGCCAGCTCACCGGGACCGTGGGATGAAAAACTGTTTTTT. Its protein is CASSPGPWDEKLFF. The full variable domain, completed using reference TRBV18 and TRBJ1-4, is NAGVMQNPRHLVRRRGQEARLRCSPMKGHSHVYWYRQLPEEGLKFMVYLQKENIIDESGMPKERFSAEFPKEGPSILRIQQVVRGDSAAYFCASSPGPWDEKLFFGSGTQLSVL.

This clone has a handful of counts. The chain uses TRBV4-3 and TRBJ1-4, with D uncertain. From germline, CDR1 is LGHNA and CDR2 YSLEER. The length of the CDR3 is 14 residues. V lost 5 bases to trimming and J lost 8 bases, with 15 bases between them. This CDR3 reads CASSVKRPGEKLFF. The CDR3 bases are TGCGCCAGCAGCGTAAAGAGACCTGGGGAAAAACTGTTTTTT.

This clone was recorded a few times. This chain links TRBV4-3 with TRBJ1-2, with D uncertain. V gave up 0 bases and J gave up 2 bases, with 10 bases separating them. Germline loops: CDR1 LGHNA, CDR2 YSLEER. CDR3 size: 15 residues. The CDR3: CASSQDLGGNYGYTF. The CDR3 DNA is TGCGCCAGCAGCCAAGATCTCGGCGGGAACTATGGCTACACCTTC.

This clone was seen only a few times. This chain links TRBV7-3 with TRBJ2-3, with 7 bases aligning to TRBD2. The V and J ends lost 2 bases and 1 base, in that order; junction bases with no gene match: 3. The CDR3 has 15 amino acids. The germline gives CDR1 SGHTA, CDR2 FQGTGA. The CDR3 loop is CASSLDAGGTDTQYF. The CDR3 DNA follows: TGTGCCAGCAGCTTAGATGCGGGGGGCACAGATACGCAGTATTTT.

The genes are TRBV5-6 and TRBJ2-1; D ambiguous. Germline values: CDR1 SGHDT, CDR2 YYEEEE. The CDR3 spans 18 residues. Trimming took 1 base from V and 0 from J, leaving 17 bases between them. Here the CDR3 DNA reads TGTGCCAGCAGCTTGATGGGGTGGGCTGAAAGCTCCTACAATGAGCAGTTCTTC. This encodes CASSLMGWAESSYNEQFF.

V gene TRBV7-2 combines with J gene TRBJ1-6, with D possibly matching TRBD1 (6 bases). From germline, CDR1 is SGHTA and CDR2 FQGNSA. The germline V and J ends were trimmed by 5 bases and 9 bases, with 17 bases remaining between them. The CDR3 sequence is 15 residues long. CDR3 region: CASSLRQARGSPLHF. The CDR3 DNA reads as TGTGCCAGCAGCCTTCGACAGGCCAGGGGTTCACCCCTCCACTTT.

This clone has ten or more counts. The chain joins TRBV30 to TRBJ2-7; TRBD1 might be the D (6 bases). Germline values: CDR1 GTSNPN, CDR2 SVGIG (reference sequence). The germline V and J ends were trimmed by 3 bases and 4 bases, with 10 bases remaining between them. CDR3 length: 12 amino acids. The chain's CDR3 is CAWSNREYEQYF. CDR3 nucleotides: TGTGCCTGGAGCAACAGGGAGTACGAGCAGTACTTC.

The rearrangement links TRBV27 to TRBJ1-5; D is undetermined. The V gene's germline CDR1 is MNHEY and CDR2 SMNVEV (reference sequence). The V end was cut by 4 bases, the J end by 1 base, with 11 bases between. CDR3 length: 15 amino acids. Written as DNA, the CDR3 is TGTGCCAGCAGTTCCCGGACTTTGAGCAATCAGCCCCAGCATTTT. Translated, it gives CASSSRTLSNQPQHF.

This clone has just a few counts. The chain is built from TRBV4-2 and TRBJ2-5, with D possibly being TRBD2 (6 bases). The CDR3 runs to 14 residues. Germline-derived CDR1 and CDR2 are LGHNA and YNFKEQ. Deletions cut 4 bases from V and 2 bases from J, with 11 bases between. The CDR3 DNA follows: TGTGCCAGCAGCCGGAATGGGGGGCAAGAGACCCAGTACTTC. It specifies CASSRNGGQETQYF.

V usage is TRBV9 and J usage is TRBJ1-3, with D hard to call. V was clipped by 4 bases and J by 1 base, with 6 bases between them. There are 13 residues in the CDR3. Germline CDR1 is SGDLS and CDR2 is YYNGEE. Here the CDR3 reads CASSKESGNTIYF. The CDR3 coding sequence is TGTGCCAGCAGCAAAGAGTCTGGAAACACCATATATTTT.

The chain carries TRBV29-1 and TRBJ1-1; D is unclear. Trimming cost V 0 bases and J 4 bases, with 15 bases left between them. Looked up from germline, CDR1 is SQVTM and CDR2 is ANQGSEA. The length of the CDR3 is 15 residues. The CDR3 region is CSVEDRWESGTEAFF. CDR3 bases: TGCAGCGTTGAAGATCGTTGGGAGTCTGGCACTGAAGCTTTCTTT.

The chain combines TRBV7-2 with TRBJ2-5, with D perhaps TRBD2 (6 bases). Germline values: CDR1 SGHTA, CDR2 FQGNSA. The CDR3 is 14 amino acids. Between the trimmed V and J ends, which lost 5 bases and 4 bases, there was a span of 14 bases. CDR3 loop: CASSQLAGRETQYF. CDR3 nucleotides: TGTGCCAGCAGCCAATTGGCGGGACGAGAGACCCAGTACTTC.

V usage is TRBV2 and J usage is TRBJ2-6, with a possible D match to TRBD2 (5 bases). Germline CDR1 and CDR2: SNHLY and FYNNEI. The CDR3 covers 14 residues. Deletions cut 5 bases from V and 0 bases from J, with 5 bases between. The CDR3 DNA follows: TGTGCCAGCAGTCGGGACTCTGGGGCCAACGTCCTGACTTTC. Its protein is CASSRDSGANVLTF.

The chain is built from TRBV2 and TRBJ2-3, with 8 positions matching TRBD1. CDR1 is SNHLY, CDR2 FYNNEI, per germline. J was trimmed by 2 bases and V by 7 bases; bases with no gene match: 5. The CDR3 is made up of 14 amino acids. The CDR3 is CASKNQGATDTQYF. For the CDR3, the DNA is TGTGCCAGCAAAAACCAGGGGGCCACAGATACGCAGTATTTT.

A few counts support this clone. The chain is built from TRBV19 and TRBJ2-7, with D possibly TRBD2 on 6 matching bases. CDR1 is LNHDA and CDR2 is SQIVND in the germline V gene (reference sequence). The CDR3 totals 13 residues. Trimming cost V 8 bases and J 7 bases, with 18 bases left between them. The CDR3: CASSDGGLREQYV. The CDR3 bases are TGTGCCAGTTCGGACGGAGGGCTCCGGGAGCAGTACGTC.